The rows below give T cell receptor beta chains drawn from one sample of a study of T cell responses to AZD1222 COVID-19 vaccine. Measured with immunoSEQ multiplex PCR; TCRdb has only the in-frame clones, and not every one. This sample has approximately 75,000 clones, with roughly 90% found just once. The specimen comprised peripheral blood, sampled 28 days after the second AZD1222 dose. These receptors all come from an adult who received the AZD1222 COVID-19 vaccine. Each CDR3 is given with its conserved first and last residue. The D gene is left open where the match is weak. Clone size, where shown, is once, few, many, or a class for clones that have expanded.

J: TRBJ2-5
size: .
V: TRBV19
D: .
CDR3: CASSTGGQFQETQYF
DNA: TGTGCCAGTAGTACTGGCGGACAGTTCCAAGAGACCCAGTACTTC

J: TRBJ1-5
size: .
V: TRBV20-1
D: .
CDR3: CSASRPTGGVWNQPQHF
DNA: TGCAGTGCTAGTAGGCCGACAGGAGGTGTATGGAATCAGCCCCAGCATTTT

J: TRBJ2-3
size: .
V: TRBV6-5
D: TRBD2
CDR3: CASRERGVSTDTQYF
DNA: TGTGCCAGCAGGGAGCGGGGGGTGAGCACAGATACGCAGTATTTT

J: TRBJ2-1
size: .
V: TRBV5-4
D: .
CDR3: CASSPRGVGSEQFF
DNA: TGTGCCAGCAGCCCAAGGGGGGTTGGTAGTGAGCAGTTCTTC

J: TRBJ1-4
size: few
V: TRBV24-1
D: TRBD1
CDR3: CATSTGQAPLGEKLFF
DNA: TGTGCCACCAGTACGGGACAGGCCCCTTTGGGTGAAAAACTGTTTTTT

J: TRBJ2-7
size: .
V: TRBV6-1
D: .
CDR3: CASSEPGTYEQYF
DNA: TGTGCCAGCAGTGAGCCGGGGACCTACGAGCAGTACTTC

J: TRBJ2-7
size: .
V: TRBV6-1
D: TRBD1
CDR3: CASSEMGQGQYEQYF
DNA: TGTGCCAGCAGTGAGATGGGACAGGGTCAATACGAGCAGTACTTC

J: TRBJ2-5
size: .
V: TRBV14
D: .
CDR3: CASSQYSQETQYF
DNA: TGTGCCAGCAGCCAATACAGTCAAGAGACCCAGTACTTC

J: TRBJ1-5
size: .
V: TRBV7-9
D: .
CDR3: CASSLEGKRPQHF
DNA: TGTGCCAGCAGCTTAGAAGGGAAACGGCCCCAGCATTTT

J: TRBJ1-1
size: .
V: TRBV7-9
D: .
CDR3: CASSIMVNTEAFF
DNA: TGTGCCAGCAGTATTATGGTGAACACTGAAGCTTTCTTT

J: TRBJ1-2
size: few
V: TRBV19
D: .
CDR3: CASSMNSANYGYTF
DNA: TGTGCCAGTAGTATGAACAGCGCTAACTATGGCTACACCTTC

J: TRBJ2-3
size: .
V: TRBV6-5
D: .
CDR3: CASRGRDTQYF
DNA: TGTGCCAGCAGAGGGCGAGATACGCAGTATTTT

J: TRBJ2-2
size: .
V: TRBV7-9
D: .
CDR3: CASSSQGLATGELFF
DNA: TGTGCCAGCAGCTCCCAGGGTCTCGCCACCGGGGAGCTGTTTTTT